This TCR beta chain was retrieved from a study of cytomegalovirus exposure and HLA in healthy donors. Germline values: CDR1 SGHTA, CDR2 FQGNSA. CDR3 length: 12 amino acids. Trimming stripped 8 bases from V and 5 bases from J, with 11 bases between. This clone has only a few counts. The PCR made use of 60 Vbeta and 13 Jbeta primers. Sequencing used immunoSEQ multiplex PCR; TCRdb keeps in-frame clones, though not all of them. The sample lists some 150,000 clones, roughly 8.8% occurring once. The chain carries TRBV7-2 and TRBJ2-3, with D possibly TRBD2 on 5 matching bases. Sequencing used PBMCs. The source is a woman in her thirties or forties in good health and CMV-seropositive. This CDR3 is CASFTSRDTQYF. The DNA of the CDR3 is TGTGCCAGCTTCACTAGTCGAGATACGCAGTATTTT.